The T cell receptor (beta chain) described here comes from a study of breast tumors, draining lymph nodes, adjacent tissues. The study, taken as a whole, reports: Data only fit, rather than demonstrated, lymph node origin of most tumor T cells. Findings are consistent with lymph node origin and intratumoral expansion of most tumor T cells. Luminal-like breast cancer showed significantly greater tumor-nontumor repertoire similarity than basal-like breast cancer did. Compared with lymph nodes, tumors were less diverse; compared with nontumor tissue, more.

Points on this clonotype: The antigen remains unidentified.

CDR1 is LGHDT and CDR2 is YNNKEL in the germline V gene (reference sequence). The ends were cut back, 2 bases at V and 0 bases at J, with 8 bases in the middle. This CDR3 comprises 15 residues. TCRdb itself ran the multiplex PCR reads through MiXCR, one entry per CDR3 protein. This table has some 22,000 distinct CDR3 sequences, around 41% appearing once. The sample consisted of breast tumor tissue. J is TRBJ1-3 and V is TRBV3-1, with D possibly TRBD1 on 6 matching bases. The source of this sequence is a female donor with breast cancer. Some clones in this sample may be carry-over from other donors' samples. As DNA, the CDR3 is TGTGCCAGCAGCCAACGACAGGTCTCTGGAAACACCATATATTTT. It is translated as CASSQRQVSGNTIYF. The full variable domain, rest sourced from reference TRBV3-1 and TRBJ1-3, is DTAVSQTPKYLVTQMGNDKSIKCEQNLGHDTMYWYKQDSKKFLKIMFSYNNKELIINETVPNRFSPKSPDKAHLNLHINSLELGDSAVYFCASSQRQVSGNTIYFGEGSWLTVV.